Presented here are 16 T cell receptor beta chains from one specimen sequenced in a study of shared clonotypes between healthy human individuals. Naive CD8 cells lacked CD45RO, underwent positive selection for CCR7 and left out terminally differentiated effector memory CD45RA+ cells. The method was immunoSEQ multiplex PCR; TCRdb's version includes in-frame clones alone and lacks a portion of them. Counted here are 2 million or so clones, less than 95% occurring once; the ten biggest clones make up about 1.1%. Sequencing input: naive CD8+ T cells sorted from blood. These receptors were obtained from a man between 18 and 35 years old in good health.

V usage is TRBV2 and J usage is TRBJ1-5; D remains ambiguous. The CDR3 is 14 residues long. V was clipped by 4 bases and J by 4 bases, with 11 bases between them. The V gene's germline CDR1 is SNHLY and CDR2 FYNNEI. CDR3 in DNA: TGTGCCAGCAGTGTGGGTGGGATGAATCAGCCCCAGCATTTT. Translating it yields CASSVGGMNQPQHF.

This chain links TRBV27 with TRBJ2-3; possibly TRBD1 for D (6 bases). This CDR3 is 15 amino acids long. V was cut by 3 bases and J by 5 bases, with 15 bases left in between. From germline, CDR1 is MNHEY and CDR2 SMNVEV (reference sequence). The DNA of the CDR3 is TGTGCCAGCAGTTTCAGGGGTGCGGATGTAGATACGCAGTATTTT. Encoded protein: CASSFRGADVDTQYF.

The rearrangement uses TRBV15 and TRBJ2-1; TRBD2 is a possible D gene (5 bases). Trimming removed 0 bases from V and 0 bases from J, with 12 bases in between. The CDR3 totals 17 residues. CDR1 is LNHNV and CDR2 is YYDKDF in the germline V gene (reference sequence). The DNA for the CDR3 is TGTGCCACCAGCAGAGAAGGACTCCTCAGCTCCTACAATGAGCAGTTCTTC. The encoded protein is CATSREGLLSSYNEQFF.

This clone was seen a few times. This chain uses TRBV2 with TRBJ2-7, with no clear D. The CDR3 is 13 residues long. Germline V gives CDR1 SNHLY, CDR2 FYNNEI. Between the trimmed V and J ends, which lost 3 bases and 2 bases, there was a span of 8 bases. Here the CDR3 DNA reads TGTGCCAGCAGTGATGTTGGAGCCTACGAGCAGTACTTC. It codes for CASSDVGAYEQYF.

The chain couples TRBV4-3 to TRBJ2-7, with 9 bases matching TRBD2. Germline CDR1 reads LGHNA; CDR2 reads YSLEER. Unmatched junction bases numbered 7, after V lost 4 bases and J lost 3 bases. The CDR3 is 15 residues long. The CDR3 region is CASSPRGGGDYEQYF. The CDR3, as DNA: TGCGCCAGCAGCCCTAGGGGCGGGGGGGACTACGAGCAGTACTTC.

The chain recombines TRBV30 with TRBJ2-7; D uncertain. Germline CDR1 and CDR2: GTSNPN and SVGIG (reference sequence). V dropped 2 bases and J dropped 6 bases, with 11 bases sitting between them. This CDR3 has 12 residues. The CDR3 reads CAWSSGVSEQYF. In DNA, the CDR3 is TGTGCCTGGAGTAGTGGGGTCTCCGAGCAGTACTTC.

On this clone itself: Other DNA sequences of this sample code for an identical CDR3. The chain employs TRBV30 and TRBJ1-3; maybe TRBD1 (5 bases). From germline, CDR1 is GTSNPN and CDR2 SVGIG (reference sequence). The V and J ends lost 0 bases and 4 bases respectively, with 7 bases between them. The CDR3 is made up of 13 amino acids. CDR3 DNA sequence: TGTGCCTGGAGTGTAGAGGGGGGAAACACCATATATTTT. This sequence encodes CAWSVEGGNTIYF.

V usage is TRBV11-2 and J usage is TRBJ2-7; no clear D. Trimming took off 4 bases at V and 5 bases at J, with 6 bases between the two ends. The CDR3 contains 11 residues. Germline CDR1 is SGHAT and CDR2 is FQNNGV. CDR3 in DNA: TGTGCCAGCAGCTATCTACACGAGCAGTACTTC. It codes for CASSYLHEQYF.

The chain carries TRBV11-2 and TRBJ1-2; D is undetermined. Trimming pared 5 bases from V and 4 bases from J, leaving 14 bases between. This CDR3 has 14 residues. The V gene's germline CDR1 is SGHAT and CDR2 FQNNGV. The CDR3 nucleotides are TGTGCCAGCAGCCATTTCTCGGAGGTCTATGGCTACACCTTC. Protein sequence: CASSHFSEVYGYTF.

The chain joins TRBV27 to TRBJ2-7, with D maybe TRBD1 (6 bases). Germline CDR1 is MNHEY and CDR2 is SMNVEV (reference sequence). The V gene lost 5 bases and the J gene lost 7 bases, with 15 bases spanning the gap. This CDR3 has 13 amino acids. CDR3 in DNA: TGTGCCAGCAGTCCACCGGACAGTTGGGAGCAGTACTTC. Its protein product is CASSPPDSWEQYF.

The CDR3 region has the DNA TGTGCCAGCAGTCCAGGCCCCGGGACTAGCTGGGACGAGCAGTACTTC. Translation gives CASSPGPGTSWDEQYF. The gene calls are TRBV27 and TRBJ2-7, with 9 bases that match TRBD2. There are 16 residues in the CDR3. Trimming took 5 bases from V and 5 from J; bases not matched to a gene: 13. Looked up from germline, CDR1 is MNHEY and CDR2 is SMNVEV (reference sequence).

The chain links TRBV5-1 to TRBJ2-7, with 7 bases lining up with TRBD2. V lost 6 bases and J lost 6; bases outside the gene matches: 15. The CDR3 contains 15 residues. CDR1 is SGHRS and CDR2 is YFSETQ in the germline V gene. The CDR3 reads CASTFQWEGKGEQYF. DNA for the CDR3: TGCGCCAGCACATTCCAATGGGAGGGGAAGGGCGAGCAGTACTTC.

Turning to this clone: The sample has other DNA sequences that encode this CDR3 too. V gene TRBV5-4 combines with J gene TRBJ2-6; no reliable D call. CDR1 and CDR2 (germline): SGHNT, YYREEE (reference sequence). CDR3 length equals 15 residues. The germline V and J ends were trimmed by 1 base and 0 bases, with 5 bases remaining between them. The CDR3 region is CASSLTGSGANVLTF. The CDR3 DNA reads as TGTGCCAGCAGCTTGACGGGCTCTGGGGCCAACGTCCTGACTTTC.

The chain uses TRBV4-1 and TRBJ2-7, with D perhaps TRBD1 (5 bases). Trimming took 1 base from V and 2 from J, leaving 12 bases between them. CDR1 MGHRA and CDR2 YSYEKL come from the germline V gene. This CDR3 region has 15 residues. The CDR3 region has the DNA TGCGCCAGCAGCCAAGTCCGACAGCCGGCCTACGAGCAGTACTTC. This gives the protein CASSQVRQPAYEQYF.

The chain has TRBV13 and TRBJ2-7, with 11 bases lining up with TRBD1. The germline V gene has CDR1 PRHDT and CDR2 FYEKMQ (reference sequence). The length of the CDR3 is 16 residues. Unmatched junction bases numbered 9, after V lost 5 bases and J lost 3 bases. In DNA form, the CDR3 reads TGTGCCAGCAGCCCGGGGGACAGGGGGTCTCACTACGAGCAGTACTTC. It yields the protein CASSPGDRGSHYEQYF.

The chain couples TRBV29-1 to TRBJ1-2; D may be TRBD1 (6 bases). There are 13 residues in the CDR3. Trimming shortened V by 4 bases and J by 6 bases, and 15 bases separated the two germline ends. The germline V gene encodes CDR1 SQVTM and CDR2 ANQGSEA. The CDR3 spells CSVGSPGVDGYTF. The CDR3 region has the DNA TGCAGCGTTGGGTCCCCAGGGGTTGATGGCTACACCTTC.